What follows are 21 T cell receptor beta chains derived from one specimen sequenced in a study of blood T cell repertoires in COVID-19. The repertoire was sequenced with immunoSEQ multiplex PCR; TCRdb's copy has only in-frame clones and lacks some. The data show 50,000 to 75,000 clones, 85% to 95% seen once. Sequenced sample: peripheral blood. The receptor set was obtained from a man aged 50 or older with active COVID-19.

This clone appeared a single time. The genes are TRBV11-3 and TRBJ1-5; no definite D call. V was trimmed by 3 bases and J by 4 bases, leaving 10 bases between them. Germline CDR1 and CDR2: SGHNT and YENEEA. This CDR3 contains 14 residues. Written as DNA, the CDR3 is TGTGCCAGCAGCTTCTCCGGGGATAATCAGCCCCAGCATTTT. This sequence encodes CASSFSGDNQPQHF.

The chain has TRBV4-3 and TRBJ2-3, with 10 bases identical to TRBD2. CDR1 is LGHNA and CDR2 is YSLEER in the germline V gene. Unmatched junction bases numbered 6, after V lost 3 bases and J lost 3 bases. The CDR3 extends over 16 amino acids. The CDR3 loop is CASSQLAGALTDTQYF. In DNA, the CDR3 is TGCGCCAGCAGCCAGCTAGCGGGGGCCTTAACAGATACGCAGTATTTT.

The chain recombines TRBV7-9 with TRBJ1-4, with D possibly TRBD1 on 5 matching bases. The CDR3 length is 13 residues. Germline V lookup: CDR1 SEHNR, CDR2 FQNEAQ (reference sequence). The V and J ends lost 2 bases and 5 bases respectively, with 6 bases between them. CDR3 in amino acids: CASSLRGNEKLFF. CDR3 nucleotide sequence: TGTGCCAGCAGCTTAAGGGGAAATGAAAAACTGTTTTTT.

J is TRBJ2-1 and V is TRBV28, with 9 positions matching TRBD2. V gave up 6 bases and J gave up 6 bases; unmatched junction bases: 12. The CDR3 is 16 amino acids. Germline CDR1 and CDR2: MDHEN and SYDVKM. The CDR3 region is CASSTLRGGFFNEQFF. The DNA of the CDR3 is TGTGCCAGCAGCACCTTGCGGGGGGGCTTTTTCAATGAGCAGTTCTTC.

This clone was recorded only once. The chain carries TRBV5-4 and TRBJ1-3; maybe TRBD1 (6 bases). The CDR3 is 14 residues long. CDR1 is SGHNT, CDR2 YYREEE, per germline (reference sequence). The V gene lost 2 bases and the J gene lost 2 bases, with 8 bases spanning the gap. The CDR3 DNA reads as TGTGCCAGCAGCTTTACAGGGACTGGAAACACCATATATTTT. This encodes CASSFTGTGNTIYF.

The CDR3 region has the DNA TGTGCCAGTAGACGGGGGGGCAGGTCGATGGCGGGAAAACTGTTTTTT. Translating it yields CASRRGGRSMAGKLFF. The rearrangement joins TRBV19 to TRBJ1-4; a weak D match, TRBD1 (6 bases). The CDR3 consists of 16 residues. Germline V gene lookup returns CDR1 LNHDA and CDR2 SQIVND (reference sequence). V was cut by 6 bases and J by 10 bases, with 24 bases left in between.

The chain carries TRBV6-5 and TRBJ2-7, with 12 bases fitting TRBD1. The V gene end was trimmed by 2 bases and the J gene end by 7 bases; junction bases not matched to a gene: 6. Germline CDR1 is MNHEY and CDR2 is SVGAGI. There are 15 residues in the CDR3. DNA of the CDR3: TGTGCCAGCAGTTACCGGGACAGGGGGCGTCGGGAGCAGTACTTC. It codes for CASSYRDRGRREQYF.

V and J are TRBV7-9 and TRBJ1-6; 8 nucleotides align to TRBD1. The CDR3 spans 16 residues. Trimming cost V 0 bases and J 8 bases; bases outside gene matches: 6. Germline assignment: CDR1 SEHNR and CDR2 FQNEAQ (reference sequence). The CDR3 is CASSLASGQGYSPLHF. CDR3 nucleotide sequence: TGTGCCAGCAGCTTAGCTTCTGGACAGGGCTATTCACCCCTCCACTTT. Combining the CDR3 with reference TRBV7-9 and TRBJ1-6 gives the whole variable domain DTGVSQNPRHKITKRGQNVTFRCDPISEHNRLYWYRQTLGQGPEFLTYFQNEAQLEKSRLLSDRFSAERPKGSFSTLEIQRTEQGDSAMYLCASSLASGQGYSPLHFGNGTRLTVT.

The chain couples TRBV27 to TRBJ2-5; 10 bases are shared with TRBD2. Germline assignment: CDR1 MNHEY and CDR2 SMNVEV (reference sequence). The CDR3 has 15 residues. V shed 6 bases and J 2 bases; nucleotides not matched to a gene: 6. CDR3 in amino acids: CASSPLLAGQETQYF. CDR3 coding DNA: TGTGCCAGCAGCCCTCTACTAGCGGGACAAGAGACCCAGTACTTC.

CDR3: CASSLGTGNRANVLTF. The CDR3 DNA reads as TGTGCCAGCAGCTTAGGGACAGGGAATAGGGCCAACGTCCTGACTTTC. The rearrangement joins TRBV7-9 to TRBJ2-6, with TRBD1 matching over 8 bases. CDR3 length equals 16 residues. V lost 1 base and J lost 5; bases outside the gene matches: 4. Germline V gene sequence: CDR1 SEHNR, CDR2 FQNEAQ (reference sequence).

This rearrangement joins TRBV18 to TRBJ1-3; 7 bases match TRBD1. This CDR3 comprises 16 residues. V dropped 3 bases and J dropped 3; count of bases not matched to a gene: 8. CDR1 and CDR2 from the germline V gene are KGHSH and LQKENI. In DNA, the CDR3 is TGTGCCAGCTCACCCGACAGGGTTCTAAGTGGAAACACCATATATTTT. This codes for CASSPDRVLSGNTIYF.

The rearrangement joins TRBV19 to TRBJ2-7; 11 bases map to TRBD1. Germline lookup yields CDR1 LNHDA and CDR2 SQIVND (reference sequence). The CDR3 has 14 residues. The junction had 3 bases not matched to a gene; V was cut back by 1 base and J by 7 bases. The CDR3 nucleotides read TGTGCCAGTAGTATAGGCCGGGACAGGGGGGAGCAGTACTTC. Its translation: CASSIGRDRGEQYF.

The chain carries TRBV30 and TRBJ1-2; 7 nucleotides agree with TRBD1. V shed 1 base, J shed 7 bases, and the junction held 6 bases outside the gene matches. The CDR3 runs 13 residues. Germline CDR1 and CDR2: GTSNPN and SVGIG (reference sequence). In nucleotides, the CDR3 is TGTGCCTGGAGTGAGGGGGCGAAATTTGGCTACACCTTC. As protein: CAWSEGAKFGYTF. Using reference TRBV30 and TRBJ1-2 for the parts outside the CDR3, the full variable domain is SQTIHQWPATLVQPVGSPLSLECTVEGTSNPNLYWYRQAAGRGLQLLFYSVGIGQISSEVPQNLSASRPQDRQFILSSKKLLLSDSGFYLCAWSEGAKFGYTFGSGTRLTVV.

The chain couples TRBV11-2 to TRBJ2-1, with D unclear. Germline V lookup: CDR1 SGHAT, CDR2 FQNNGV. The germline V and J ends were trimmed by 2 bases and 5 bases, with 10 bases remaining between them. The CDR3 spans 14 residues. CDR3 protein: CASSLSGFHNEQFF. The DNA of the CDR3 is TGTGCCAGCAGCTTATCAGGTTTCCACAATGAGCAGTTCTTC.

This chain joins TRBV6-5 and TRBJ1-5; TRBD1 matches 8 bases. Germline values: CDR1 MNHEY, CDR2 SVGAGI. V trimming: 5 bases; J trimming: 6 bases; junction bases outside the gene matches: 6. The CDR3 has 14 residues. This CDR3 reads CASSHGQGSQPQHF. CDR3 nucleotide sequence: TGTGCCAGCAGTCACGGACAGGGAAGTCAGCCCCAGCATTTT.

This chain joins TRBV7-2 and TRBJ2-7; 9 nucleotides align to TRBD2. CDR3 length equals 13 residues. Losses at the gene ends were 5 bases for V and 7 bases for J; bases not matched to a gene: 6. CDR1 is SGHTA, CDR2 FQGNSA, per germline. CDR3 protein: CASSTKRGVEQYF. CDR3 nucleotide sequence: TGTGCCAGCAGCACTAAGCGGGGGGTTGAGCAGTACTTC.

The CDR3 reads CASSPTRTGAYGYTF. Written as DNA, the CDR3 is TGTGCCAGCAGTCCAACCCGGACAGGGGCCTATGGCTACACCTTC. The rearrangement joins TRBV2 to TRBJ1-2; 9 nucleotides match TRBD1. V lost 5 bases to trimming and J lost 4 bases; unmatched junction nucleotides: 8. The CDR3 extends over 15 amino acids. Germline CDR1 is SNHLY and CDR2 is FYNNEI. The full variable domain, with the rest looked up from reference TRBV2 and TRBJ1-2, is EPEVTQTPSHQVTQMGQEVILRCVPISNHLYFYWYRQILGQKVEFLVSFYNNEISEKSEIFDDQFSVERPDGSNFTLKIRSTKLEDSAMYFCASSPTRTGAYGYTFGSGTRLTVV.

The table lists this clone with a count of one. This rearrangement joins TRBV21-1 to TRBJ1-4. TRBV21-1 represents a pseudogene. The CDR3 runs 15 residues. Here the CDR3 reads CASSPPRRFVEKLFF. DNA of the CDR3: TGTGCCAGCAGCCCCCCCAGGAGGTTCGTGGAAAAACTGTTTTTT.

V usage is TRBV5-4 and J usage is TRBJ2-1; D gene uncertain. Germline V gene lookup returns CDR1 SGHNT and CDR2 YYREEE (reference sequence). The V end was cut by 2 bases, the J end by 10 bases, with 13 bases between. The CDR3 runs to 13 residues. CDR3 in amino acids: CASSLLGAGEQFF. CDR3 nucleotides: TGTGCCAGCAGCTTACTCGGAGCCGGGGAGCAGTTCTTC.

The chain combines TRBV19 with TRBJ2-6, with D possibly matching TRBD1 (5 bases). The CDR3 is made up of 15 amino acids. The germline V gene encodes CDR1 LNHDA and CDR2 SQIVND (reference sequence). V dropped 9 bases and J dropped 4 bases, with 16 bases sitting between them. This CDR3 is CASTNQGSGANVLTF. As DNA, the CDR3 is TGTGCCAGCACAAATCAGGGATCCGGGGCCAACGTCCTGACTTTC.

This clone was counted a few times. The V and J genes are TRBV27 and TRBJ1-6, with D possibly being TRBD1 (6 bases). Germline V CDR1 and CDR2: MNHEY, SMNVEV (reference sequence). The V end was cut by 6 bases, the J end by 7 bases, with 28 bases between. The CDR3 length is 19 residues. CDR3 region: CASRGGWEEGLNLNSPLHF. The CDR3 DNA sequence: TGTGCCAGCAGAGGGGGATGGGAAGAGGGTCTTAACTTAAATTCACCCCTCCACTTT.